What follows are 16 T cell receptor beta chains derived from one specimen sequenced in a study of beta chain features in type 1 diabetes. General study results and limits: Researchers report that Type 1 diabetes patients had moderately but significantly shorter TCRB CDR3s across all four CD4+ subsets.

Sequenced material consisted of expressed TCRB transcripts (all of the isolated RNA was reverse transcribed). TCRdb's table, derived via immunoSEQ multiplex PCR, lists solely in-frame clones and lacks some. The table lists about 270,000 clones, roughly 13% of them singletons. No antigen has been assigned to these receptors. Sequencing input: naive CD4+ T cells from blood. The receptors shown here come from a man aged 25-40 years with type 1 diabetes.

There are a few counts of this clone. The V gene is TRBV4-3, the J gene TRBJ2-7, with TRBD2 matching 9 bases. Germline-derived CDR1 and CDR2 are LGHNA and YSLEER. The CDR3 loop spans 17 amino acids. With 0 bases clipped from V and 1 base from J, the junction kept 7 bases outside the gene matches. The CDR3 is CASSQDAGLATSYEQYF. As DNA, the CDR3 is TGCGCCAGCAGCCAAGATGCAGGACTAGCGACATCCTACGAGCAGTACTTC.

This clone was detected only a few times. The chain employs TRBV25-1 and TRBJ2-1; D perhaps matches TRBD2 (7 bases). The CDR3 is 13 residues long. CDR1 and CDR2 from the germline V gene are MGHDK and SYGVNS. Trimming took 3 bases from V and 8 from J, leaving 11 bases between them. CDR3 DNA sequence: TGTGCCAGCAGTGACGGGGGGCGGGATGAGCAGTTCTTC. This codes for CASSDGGRDEQFF.

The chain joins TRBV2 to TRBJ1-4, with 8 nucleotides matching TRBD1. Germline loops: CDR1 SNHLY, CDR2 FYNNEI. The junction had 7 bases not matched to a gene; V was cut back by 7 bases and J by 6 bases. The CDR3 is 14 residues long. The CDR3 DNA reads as TGTGCCAGCAATCTCGACAGGGGAGATGAAAAACTGTTTTTT. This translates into CASNLDRGDEKLFF.

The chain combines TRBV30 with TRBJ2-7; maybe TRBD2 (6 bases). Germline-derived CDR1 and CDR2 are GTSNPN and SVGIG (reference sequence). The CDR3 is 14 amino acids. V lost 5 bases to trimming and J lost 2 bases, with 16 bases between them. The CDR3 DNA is TGTGCCTGGGGGGACTTCCCGCGCCCCTACGAGCAGTACTTC. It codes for CAWGDFPRPYEQYF.

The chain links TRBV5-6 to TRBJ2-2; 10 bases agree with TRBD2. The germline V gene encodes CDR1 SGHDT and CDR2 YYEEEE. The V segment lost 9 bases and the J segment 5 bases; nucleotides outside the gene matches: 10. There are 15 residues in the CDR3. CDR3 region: CATSRRAGGTGELFF. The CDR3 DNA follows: TGTGCCACCTCCCGGCGAGCGGGAGGGACCGGGGAGCTGTTTTTT.

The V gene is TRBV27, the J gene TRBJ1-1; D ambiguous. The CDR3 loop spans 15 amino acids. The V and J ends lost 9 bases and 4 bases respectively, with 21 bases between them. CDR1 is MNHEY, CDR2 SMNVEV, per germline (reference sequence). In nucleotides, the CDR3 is TGTGCCAGTTACGGCGGGGTCGGGAGGCGCACTGAAGCTTTCTTT. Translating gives CASYGGVGRRTEAFF.

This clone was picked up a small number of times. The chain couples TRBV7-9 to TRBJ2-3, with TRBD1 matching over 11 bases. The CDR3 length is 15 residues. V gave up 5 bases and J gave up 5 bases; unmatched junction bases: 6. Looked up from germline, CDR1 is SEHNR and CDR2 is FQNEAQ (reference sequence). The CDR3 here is CASSTGQGARDTQYF. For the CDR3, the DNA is TGTGCCAGCAGCACTGGACAGGGGGCCAGAGATACGCAGTATTTT. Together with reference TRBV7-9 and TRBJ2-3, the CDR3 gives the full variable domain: DTGVSQNPRHKITKRGQNVTFRCDPISEHNRLYWYRQTLGQGPEFLTYFQNEAQLEKSRLLSDRFSAERPKGSFSTLEIQRTEQGDSAMYLCASSTGQGARDTQYFGPGTRLTVL.

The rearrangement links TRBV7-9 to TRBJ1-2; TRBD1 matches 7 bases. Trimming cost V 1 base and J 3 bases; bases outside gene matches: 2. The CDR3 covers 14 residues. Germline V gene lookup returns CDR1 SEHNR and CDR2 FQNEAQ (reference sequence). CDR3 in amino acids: CASSLEGAYYGYTF. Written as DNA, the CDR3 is TGTGCCAGCAGCTTAGAGGGGGCGTACTATGGCTACACCTTC.

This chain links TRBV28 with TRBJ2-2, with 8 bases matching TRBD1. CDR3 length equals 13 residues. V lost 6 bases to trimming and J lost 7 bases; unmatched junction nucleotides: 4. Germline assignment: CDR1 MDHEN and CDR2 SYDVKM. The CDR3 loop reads CASSSQGVGELFF. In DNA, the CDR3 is TGTGCCAGCAGCTCACAGGGGGTCGGGGAGCTGTTTTTT.

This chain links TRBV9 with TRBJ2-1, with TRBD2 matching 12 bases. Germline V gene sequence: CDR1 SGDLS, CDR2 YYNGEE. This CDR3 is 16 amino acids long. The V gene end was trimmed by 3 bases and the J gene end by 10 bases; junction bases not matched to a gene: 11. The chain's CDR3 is CASSELLAGGPWEQFF. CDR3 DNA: TGTGCCAGCAGCGAACTCCTAGCGGGAGGGCCATGGGAGCAGTTCTTC.

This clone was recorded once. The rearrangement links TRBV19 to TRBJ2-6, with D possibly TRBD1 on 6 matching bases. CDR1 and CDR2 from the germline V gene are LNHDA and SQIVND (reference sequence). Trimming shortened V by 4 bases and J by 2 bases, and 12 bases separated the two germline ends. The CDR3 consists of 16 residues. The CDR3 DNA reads TGTGCCAGTAGTAACCAGGGGATAGCTGGGGCCAACGTCCTGACTTTC. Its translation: CASSNQGIAGANVLTF.

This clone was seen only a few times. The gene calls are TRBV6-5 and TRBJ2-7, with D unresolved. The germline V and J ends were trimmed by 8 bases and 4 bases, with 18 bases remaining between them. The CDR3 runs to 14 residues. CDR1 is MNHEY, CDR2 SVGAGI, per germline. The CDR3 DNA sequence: TGTGCCAGCTGGCGAGGCCCACGCGCTTACGAGCAGTACTTC. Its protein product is CASWRGPRAYEQYF.

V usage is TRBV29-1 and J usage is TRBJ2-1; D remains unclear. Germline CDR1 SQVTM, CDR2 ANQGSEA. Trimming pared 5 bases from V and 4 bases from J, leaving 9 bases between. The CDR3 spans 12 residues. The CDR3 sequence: CSVYGRYNEQFF. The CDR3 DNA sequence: TGCAGCGTTTATGGCAGGTACAATGAGCAGTTCTTC.

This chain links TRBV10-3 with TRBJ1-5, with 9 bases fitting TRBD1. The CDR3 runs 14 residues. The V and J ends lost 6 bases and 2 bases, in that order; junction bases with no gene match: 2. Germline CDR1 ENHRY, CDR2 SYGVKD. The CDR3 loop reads CAIRQGAGNQPQHF. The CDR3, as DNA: TGTGCCATCAGACAGGGGGCAGGCAATCAGCCCCAGCATTTT.

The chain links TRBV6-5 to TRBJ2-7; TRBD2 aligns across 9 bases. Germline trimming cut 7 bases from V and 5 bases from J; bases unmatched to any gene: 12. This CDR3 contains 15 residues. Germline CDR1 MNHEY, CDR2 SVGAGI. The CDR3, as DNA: TGTGCCAGCACCCCCACTTCCGGGACTAGCCACGAGCAGTACTTC. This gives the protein CASTPTSGTSHEQYF.

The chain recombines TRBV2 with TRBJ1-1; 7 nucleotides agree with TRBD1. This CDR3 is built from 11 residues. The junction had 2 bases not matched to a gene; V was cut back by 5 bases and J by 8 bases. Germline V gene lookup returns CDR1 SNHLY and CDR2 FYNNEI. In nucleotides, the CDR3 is TGTGCCAGCAGTACACAGGGGGAAGCTTTCTTT. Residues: CASSTQGEAFF.